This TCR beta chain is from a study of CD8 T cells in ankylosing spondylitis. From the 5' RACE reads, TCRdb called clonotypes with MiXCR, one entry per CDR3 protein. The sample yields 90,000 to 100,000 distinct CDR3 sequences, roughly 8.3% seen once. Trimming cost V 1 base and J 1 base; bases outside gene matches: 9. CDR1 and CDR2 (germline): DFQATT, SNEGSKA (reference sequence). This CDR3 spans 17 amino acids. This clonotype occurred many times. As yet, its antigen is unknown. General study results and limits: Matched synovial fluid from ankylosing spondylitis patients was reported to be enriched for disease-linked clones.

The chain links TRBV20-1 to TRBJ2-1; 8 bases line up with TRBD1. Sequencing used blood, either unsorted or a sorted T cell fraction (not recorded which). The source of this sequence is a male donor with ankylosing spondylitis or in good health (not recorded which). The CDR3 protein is CSARAKWTGSSYNEQFF. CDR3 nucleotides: TGCAGTGCTAGAGCAAAATGGACAGGGTCATCCTACAATGAGCAGTTCTTC.